The sequence of this TCR beta chain was determined in a study of T cell responses to AZD1222 COVID-19 vaccine (dated by TCRdb to the early 2020s). Background for the entire study: AZD1222 recipients given second doses at about 4 weeks or at about 12 weeks were pooled, since spike-specific TCR depth and breadth were not found to differ between the two schedules. TCR sequencing was performed for roughly 250 trial participants, of whom approximately 200 were given two doses of AZD1222 and approximately 25 were given two doses of MenACWY control vaccine. Trial participants were enrolled into age subgroups of 18-55, 56-69 and 70-plus years, which contained approximately 150, 28 and 58 TCR-sequenced participants, respectively. Paper-wide results and their limitations: Conclusions about previously exposed vaccinees are limited because only five or six AZD1222 recipients were SARS-CoV-2 seropositive at baseline. Spike-specific TCR breadth and depth rose significantly after two AZD1222 doses compared with day 0 and with MenACWY recipients. No day 14 peak-response samples were available, so repertoires were characterized only after the peak T cell response. The vaccine-associated CD4 TCRs covered the entire spike protein, and the dominant responses fell in regions 160-218 and 743-854. Nearly half of unique spike-specific TCRs reportedly recognized epitopes outside regions mutated in the B.1.351 and B.1.1.7 variants. The 56-69-year group was small, and its depth increase did not reach significance, likely because of low power. Participants were mostly white British, with more females than males. The authors suggested clonal diversity may have been underestimated.

The CDR3 regions of human TCRbeta chains were subjected to immunosequencing. The paper's processing steps were these. TCRs in the repertoires were compared against a reference library of SARS-CoV-2-specific TCRs that had been generated with the MIRA antigen-specificity platform. Breadth meant the fraction of unique TCRs that were SARS-CoV-2-associated, whereas depth meant the fraction of total T cells that were SARS-CoV-2-associated. Each spike-specific TCR was assigned to its reactive spike region and to a CD4 or CD8 class using the MIRA data. Log10-transformed breadth and depth values were compared by one-way ANOVA with Sidak's multiple comparisons tests. The immuneACCESS repertoire file appears here via TCRdb, limited to in-frame rearrangements. These files lack a portion of the clones; in checked studies, under half of the deficit traces to unresolved V genes, and the cause of the others is not known. V, J and clone size reflect that table, while D and trimming were determined from the DNA. Here the sample has tens of thousands of clones; roughly 90% occur a single time. The ten top clones hold over 2% of the sample.

The meaning of the sample's time point label: baseline before first vaccination. The vaccinee samples were drawn from two UK trials, COV001 and COV002, one of which was a single-blind randomized controlled phase 2/3 trial testing AZD1222 (ChAdOx1 nCoV-19) in healthy adults. Trial participant PBMC samples were collected at day 0 and day 28 after the second dose for TCRbeta chain sequencing. Only one count was recorded for this clone. Its antigen is still unknown. No clone much larger than this one lies a single base away; base qualities are absent. Based on the germline V gene (reference sequence), the CDR1 and CDR2 sequences are LNHDA and SQIVND. V is clipped by 7 bases and J by 0 bases, and the sequence between their germline boundaries is 7 bases long. The CDR3 has 14 amino acids, counting the end cysteine and phenylalanine. Just the 42-base CDR3 DNA is kept, in frame starting at base 1.

This TCR was sampled from an adult in good health. The rearranged segments are TRBV19 and TRBJ2-6, with the D gene not confidently named. This sample comprised peripheral blood, obtained on day 0 of AZD1222 vaccination. The CDR3 protein sequence reads: CASISPSGANVLTF. The sequenced DNA: TGTGCCAGTATTAGCCCCTCTGGGGCCAACGTCCTGACTTTC.